This T cell receptor (beta chain) was sequenced during a study of early T cells in non-severe SARS-CoV-2 infection. Study background: Bulk RNA taken from unsorted whole blood was sequenced, leaving chains unpaired.

This clonotype came up many times. TCRdb re-derived calls from the 5' RACE reads in MiXCR, one entry per CDR3 protein. The repertoire consists of about 64,000 distinct CDR3 sequences, with 20% occurring once and the leading ten covering approximately 15%. Source: whole blood, taken at baseline. The receptor was isolated from an adult who was a healthcare worker with PCR-confirmed SARS-CoV-2 infection or an uninfected control (not recorded which).

CDR3 residues: CASSPRHSGNTEAFF. The CDR3 DNA reads TGTGCCAGCAGCCCCCGACATTCGGGGAACACTGAAGCTTTCTTT. The chain has TRBV3-1 and TRBJ1-1; no clear D. CDR1 and CDR2 (germline): LGHDT, YNNKEL (reference sequence). Between the trimmed V and J ends, which lost 4 bases and 1 base, there was a span of 13 bases. The CDR3 covers 15 residues.